This T cell receptor (beta chain) emerged from a study of early T cells in non-severe SARS-CoV-2 infection. General study results and limits: VDJdb matching, biased toward anti-spike CD8 responses, missed private and CD4 specificities.

In germline, CDR1 is DFQATT, CDR2 SNEGSKA (reference sequence). The CDR3 has 15 amino acids. Trimming removed 3 bases at V and 0 bases at J, with 13 bases between. Attachment of unique molecular identifiers to individual cDNA molecules was performed. TCRdb fed the 5' RACE reads into MiXCR, producing one record per CDR3 protein. The sample contains about 64,000 distinct CDR3 sequences, about 12% of which appear only once. This clonotype was seen ten or more times. Its antigen is unknown. The clonotype originates from an adult who was a healthcare worker with PCR-confirmed SARS-CoV-2 infection or an uninfected control (not recorded which). This chain joins TRBV20-1 and TRBJ2-3; D is undetermined. The sample here was whole blood, taken at baseline. The CDR3 DNA sequence: TGCAGTGCTAGTTCTAAAGGAGTGAGCACAGATACGCAGTATTTT. This translates into CSASSKGVSTDTQYF.